This TCR beta chain was captured by sequencing in a study of blood T cell repertoires in COVID-19. Study-level background: Samples came from the United States, Italy and Spain, spanning acute and convalescent COVID-19.

While infection was still active, Seattle patients were enrolled and then followed longitudinally. V lost 8 bases, J lost 1 base, and 9 bases stayed unmatched. Germline CDR1 and CDR2: SNHLY and FYNNEI. The CDR3 has 15 residues. As processed by the authors: How many nucleated cells were present was estimated from reference gene primer amplification. The repertoire was sequenced with immunoSEQ multiplex PCR; TCRdb's copy has only in-frame clones and lacks some. V and J calls and clone size are those listed in that table; D and trimming were worked out from the DNA. The data contain 50,000 to 75,000 clones, around 82% of them singletons.

This clonotype was sampled from a man between 60 and 75 years old with COVID-19, enrolled during active disease. V gene TRBV2 combines with J gene TRBJ1-1, with 8 nucleotides matching TRBD1. The sequenced material came from peripheral blood. The CDR3 is CASGRAQGGNTEAFF. The CDR3 DNA reads TGTGCCAGCGGCCGTGCACAGGGGGGGAACACTGAAGCTTTCTTT.